This is a list of T cell receptor beta chains from one sample in a study of blood T cells in healthy people across ages. TCRdb ran MiXCR on the 5' RACE reads and lists one entry per CDR3 protein. The sample yields about 800,000 distinct CDR3 sequences, roughly 60% seen once. Input material: blood. These receptors came from a man aged 25-45 years in good health. The CDR3 runs from the conserved cysteine through the conserved F or W. A clone size is listed for some rows: how often the clone was seen (once, few, many), or a class if it is expanded.

clone size: few
J gene: TRBJ2-7
V gene: TRBV5-1
CDR3 protein: CASSLVVGQAYEQYF

clone size: NA
J gene: TRBJ2-7
V gene: TRBV10-3
CDR3 protein: CAISPGLAETYEQYF

clone size: many
J gene: TRBJ2-7
V gene: TRBV7-2
CDR3 protein: CASSFRETYEQYF

clone size: NA
J gene: TRBJ2-1
V gene: TRBV6-5
CDR3 protein: CASSYVHANNEQFF

clone size: once
J gene: TRBJ1-1
V gene: TRBV20-1
CDR3 protein: CSASPPDRRLNTEAFF

clone size: NA
J gene: TRBJ2-7
V gene: TRBV6-5
CDR3 protein: CASSFGTGMAREQYF

clone size: NA
J gene: NA
V gene: TRBV6-7
CDR3 protein: CASTAPPSCEQYF

clone size: NA
J gene: TRBJ2-1
V gene: TRBV20-1
CDR3 protein: CSASVAGTYNEQFF

clone size: NA
J gene: TRBJ2-7
V gene: TRBV28
CDR3 protein: CASSISSRVGEQYF

clone size: NA
J gene: NA
V gene: TRBV7-9
CDR3 protein: CASSRSESYNEQYF

clone size: NA
J gene: TRBJ1-6
V gene: TRBV29-1
CDR3 protein: CSVREGNSPLHF

clone size: NA
J gene: TRBJ1-6
V gene: TRBV3-1
CDR3 protein: CASSQDSGPYDSPLHF

clone size: NA
J gene: TRBJ1-2
V gene: TRBV7-9
CDR3 protein: CASSRLAAYGYTF